Sequencing of this TCR beta chain was carried out in a study of blood T cell repertoires in COVID-19. Donors in Cohort 3 counted as recovered after two negative PCRs, clearance, or symptom resolution. In the original processing: From reference gene primer amplification, estimates of nucleated cell counts were derived. Here immunoSEQ multiplex PCR was the method, and the copy in TCRdb shows in-frame clones only, minus some. That table is the source of V, J and clone size, and D and trimming were worked out from the DNA. This table holds fewer than 250,000 clones, about 81% found once. Trimming removed 1 base from V and 5 bases from J; junction bases left unmatched: 7. The CDR3 is made up of 15 amino acids. Germline V gene data show CDR1 as SGHDN and CDR2 as FVKESK.

This sequence originates from a woman aged 25-40 years who had recovered from COVID-19. The V and J genes are TRBV14 and TRBJ2-5; 7 bases fit TRBD2. Sequencing was performed on PBMCs or T cells enriched from blood (not recorded which). The CDR3 DNA reads TGTGCCAGCAGCCAAGCCCAGCGGGGCAGGGAGACCCAGTACTTC. It is translated as CASSQAQRGRETQYF.